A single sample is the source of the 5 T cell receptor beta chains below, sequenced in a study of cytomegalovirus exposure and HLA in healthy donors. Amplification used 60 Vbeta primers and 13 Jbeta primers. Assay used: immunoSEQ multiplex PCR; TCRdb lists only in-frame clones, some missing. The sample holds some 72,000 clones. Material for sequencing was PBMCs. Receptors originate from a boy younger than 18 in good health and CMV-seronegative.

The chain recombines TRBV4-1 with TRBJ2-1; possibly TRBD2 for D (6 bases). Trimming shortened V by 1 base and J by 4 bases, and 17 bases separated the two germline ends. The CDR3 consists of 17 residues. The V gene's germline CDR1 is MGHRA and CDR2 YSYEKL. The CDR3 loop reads CASSQGLPRGIYNEQFF. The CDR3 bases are TGCGCCAGCAGCCAAGGACTCCCTCGGGGGATATACAATGAGCAGTTCTTC.

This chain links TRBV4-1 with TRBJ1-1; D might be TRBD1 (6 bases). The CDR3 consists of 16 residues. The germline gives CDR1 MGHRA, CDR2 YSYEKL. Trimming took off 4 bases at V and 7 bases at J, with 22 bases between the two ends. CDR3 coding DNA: TGCGCCAGCAGCCTCCAATCCCCGGGGGGCAATGTTGAAGCTTTCTTT. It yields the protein CASSLQSPGGNVEAFF.

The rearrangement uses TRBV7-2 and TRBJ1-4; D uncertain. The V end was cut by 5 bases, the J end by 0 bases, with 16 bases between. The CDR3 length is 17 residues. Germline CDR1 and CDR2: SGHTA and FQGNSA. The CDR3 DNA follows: TGTGCCAGCAGCCCAATCCCCCAATCAGCAACTAATGAAAAACTGTTTTTT. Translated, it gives CASSPIPQSATNEKLFF.

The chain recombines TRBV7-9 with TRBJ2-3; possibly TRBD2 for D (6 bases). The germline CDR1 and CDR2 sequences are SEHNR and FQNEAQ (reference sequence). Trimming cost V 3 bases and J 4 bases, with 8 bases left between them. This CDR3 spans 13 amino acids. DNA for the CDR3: TGTGCCAGCAGCTTCCGGGAGCCAGATACGCAGTATTTT. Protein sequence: CASSFREPDTQYF.

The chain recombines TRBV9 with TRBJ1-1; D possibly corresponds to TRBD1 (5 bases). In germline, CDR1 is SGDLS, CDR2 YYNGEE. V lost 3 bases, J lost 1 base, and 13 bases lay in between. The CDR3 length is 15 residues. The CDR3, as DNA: TGTGCCAGCAGCGCCACAGGAACCACGAACACTGAAGCTTTCTTT. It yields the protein CASSATGTTNTEAFF.